These T cell receptor beta chains were read from a single sample in a study of CXCR3-negative and CXCR3-positive naive CD8 T cells. TCRdb reprocessed the 5' RACE reads and stores each CDR3 protein as one record, lacking DNA. The repertoire table contains 35,000 to 50,000 distinct CDR3 sequences. The sample comprised memory CD8+ T cells from blood. These receptors came from a human donor in good health. Some clones in this sample may be carry-over from other donors' samples. CDR3s include the opening cysteine and the closing phenylalanine or tryptophan.

>TRBJ2-5|17|TRBV7-9
CASSLGSSGRSQETQYF
>TRBJ1-4|11|TRBV7-9
CASSLVGEQFF
>TRBJ1-2|15|TRBV9
CASSPIQGLEDGYTF
>TRBJ2-7|15|TRBV6-2/TRBV6-3
CASSTRGRATYEQYF
>TRBJ2-7|15|TRBV20-1
CSARELQGAPYEQYF
>TRBJ2-7|16|TRBV20-1
CSARDALGGRGYEQYF
>TRBJ1-5|16|TRBV6-2/TRBV6-3
CASSGLLSRSNQPQHF
>TRBJ1-1|14|TRBV6-2/TRBV6-3
CASSYTPPNTEAFF
>TRBJ1-1|14|TRBV18
CASSPRGQNTEAFF
>TRBJ2-2|13|TRBV12-3/TRBV12-4
CASRWTGAGELFF
>TRBJ1-1|11|TRBV6-2/TRBV6-3
CASSSTGEAFF
>TRBJ2-1|14|TRBV6-1
CASSTKTKADVQFF
>TRBJ1-1|15|TRBV2
CASSESGQGGTEAFF
>TRBJ2-3|14|TRBV4-3
CASSQARGMDTQYF
>TRBJ2-1|20|TRBV20-1
CSARTGTGSPRILLSNEQFF
>TRBJ2-7|16|TRBV20-1
CSARDREGSSSYEQYF
>TRBJ2-1|14|TRBV7-3
CASSLWASYNEQFF
>TRBJ1-4|14|TRBV5-1
CASSRGETNEKLFF
>TRBJ2-7|15|TRBV7-9
CASSSSGRSSYEQYF
>TRBJ2-1|15|TRBV4-3
CASSQDRSTYNEQFF
>TRBJ2-7|16|TRBV4-2
CASSQVFGTSVYEQYF
>TRBJ2-1|17|TRBV7-3
CASSLLDVAGGRNEQFF
>TRBJ2-1|17|TRBV11-2
CASSWRLAGGYRNEQFF
>TRBJ2-7|16|TRBV6-5
CASSLGQGRGSYEQYF
>TRBJ2-6|18|TRBV11-2
CASSLGREGMSGANVLTF
>TRBJ2-1|13|TRBV29-1
CSVELHRRYEQFF
>TRBJ2-7|14|TRBV7-9
CASSLSGSPYEQYF
>TRBJ2-5|15|TRBV9
CASSVEAISGETQYF
>TRBJ2-1|21|TRBV6-6
CASSLEKEEPDGYESYNEQFF
>TRBJ2-1|14|TRBV20-1
CSASFGGDYNEQFF